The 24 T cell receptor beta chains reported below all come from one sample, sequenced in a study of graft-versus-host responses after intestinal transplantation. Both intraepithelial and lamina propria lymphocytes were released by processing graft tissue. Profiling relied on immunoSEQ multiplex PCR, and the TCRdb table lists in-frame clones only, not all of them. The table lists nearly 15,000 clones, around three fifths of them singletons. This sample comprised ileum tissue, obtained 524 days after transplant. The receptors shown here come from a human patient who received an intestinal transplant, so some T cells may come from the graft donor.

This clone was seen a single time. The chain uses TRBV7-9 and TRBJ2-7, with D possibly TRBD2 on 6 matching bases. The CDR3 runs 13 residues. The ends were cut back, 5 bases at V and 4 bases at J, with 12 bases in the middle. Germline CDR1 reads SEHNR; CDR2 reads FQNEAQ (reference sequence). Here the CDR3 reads CASSPRRGYEQYF. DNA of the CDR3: TGTGCCAGCAGCCCCCGCCGGGGGTACGAGCAGTACTTC. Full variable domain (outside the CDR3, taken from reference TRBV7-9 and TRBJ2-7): DTGVSQNPRHKITKRGQNVTFRCDPISEHNRLYWYRQTLGQGPEFLTYFQNEAQLEKSRLLSDRFSAERPKGSFSTLEIQRTEQGDSAMYLCASSPRRGYEQYFGPGTRLTVT.

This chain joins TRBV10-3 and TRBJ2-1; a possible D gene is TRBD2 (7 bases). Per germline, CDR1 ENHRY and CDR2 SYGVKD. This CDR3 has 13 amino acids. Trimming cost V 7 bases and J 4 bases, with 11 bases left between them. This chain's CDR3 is CAINRGGYNEQFF. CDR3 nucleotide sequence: TGTGCCATCAATAGGGGGGGTTACAATGAGCAGTTCTTC.

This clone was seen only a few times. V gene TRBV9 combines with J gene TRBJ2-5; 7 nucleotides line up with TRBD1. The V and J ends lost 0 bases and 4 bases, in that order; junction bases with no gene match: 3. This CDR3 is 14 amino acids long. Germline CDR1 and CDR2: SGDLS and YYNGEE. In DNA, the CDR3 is TGTGCCAGCAGCGTAGGGGGACAGTCAGAGACCCAGTACTTC. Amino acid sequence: CASSVGGQSETQYF.

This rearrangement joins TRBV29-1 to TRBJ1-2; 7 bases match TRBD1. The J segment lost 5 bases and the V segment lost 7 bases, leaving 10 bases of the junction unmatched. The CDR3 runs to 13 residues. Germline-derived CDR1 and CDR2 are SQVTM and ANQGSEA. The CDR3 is CSALGDSLYGYTF. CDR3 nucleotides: TGCAGCGCCCTTGGGGACAGTTTATATGGCTACACCTTC.

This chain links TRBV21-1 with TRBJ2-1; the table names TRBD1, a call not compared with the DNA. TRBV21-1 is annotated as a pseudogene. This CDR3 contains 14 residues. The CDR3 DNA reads TGTGCCAGCAGCTTGCGGACAGCTAGGAATGAGCAGTTCTTC. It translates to CASSLRTARNEQFF.

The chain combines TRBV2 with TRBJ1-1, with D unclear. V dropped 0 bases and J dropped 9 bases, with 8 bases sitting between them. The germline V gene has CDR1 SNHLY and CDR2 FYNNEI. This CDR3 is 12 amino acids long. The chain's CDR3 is CASSEARVQAFF. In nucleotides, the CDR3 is TGTGCCAGCAGTGAAGCGCGGGTCCAAGCTTTCTTT.

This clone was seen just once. Here the CDR3 reads CASSSEGVTEAFF. The CDR3 DNA reads TGTGCCAGCAGCAGCGAAGGAGTTACTGAAGCTTTCTTT. The V call is TRBV5-7, the J call TRBJ1-1; D remains ambiguous. TRBV5-7 carries the ORF label, with uncertain function. The V gene lost 4 bases and the J gene lost 5 bases, with 12 bases spanning the gap. This CDR3 is built from 13 residues.

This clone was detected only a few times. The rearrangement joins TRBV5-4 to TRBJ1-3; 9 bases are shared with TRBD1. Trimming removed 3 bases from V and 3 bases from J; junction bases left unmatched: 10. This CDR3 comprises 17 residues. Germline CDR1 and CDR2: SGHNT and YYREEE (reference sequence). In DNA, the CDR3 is TGTGCCAGCAGCTCAGGCCTGGGACAGGGCGGTGGAAACACCATATATTTT. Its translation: CASSSGLGQGGGNTIYF.

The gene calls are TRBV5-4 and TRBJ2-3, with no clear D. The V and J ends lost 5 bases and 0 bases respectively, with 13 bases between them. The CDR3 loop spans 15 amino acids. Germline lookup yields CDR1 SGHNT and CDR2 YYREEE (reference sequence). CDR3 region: CASRTDFSSTDTQYF. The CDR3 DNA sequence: TGTGCCAGCAGAACCGACTTCAGTAGCACAGATACGCAGTATTTT.

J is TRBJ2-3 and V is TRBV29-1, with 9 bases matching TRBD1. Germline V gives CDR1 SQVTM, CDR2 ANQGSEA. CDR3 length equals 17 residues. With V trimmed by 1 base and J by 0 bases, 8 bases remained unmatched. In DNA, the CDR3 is TGCAGCGTTGAAGGCCTATGGGACAGGGATAGCACAGATACGCAGTATTTT. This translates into CSVEGLWDRDSTDTQYF.

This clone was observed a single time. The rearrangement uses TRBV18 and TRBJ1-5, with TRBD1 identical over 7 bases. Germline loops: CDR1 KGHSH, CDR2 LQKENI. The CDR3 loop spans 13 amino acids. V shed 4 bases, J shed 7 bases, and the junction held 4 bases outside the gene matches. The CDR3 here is CASSLTGEQPQHF. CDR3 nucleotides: TGTGCCAGCTCACTCACAGGGGAACAGCCCCAGCATTTT.

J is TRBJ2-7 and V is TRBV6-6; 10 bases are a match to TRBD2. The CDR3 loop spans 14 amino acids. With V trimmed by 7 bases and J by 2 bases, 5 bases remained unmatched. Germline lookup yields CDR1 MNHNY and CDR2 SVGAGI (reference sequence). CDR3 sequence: CASNPSGGAYEQYF. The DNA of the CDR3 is TGTGCCAGCAACCCTAGCGGGGGCGCCTACGAGCAGTACTTC.

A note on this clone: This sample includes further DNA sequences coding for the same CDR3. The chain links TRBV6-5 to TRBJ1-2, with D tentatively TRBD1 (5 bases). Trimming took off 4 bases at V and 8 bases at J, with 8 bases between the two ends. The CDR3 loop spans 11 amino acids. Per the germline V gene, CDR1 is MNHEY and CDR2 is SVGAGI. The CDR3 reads CASSSGWGYTF. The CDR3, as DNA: TGTGCCAGCAGTTCAGGGTGGGGCTACACCTTC.

Here the CDR3 reads CASSEIQGIRSPLHF. The CDR3 nucleotides read TGTGCCAGCAGTGAAATACAGGGAATACGGTCACCCCTCCACTTT. The J gene is TRBJ1-6, the V gene TRBV6-1; D possibly corresponds to TRBD1 (6 bases). Germline-derived CDR1 and CDR2 are MNHNS and SASEGT. This CDR3 is built from 15 residues. With 2 bases removed from V and 10 bases from J, the gap between germline ends came to 15 bases.

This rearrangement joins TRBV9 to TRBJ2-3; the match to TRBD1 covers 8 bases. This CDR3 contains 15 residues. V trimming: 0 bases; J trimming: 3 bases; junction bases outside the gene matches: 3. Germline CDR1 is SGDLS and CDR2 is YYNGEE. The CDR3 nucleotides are TGTGCCAGCAGCGTAGCGGGACAGGAAACAGATACGCAGTATTTT. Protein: CASSVAGQETDTQYF.

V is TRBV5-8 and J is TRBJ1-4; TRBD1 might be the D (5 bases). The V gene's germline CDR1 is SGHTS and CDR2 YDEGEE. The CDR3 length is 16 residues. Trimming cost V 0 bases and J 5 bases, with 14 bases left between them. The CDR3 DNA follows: TGTGCCAGCAGCTTGGTGCTCGGGGGGGTAAATGAAAAACTGTTTTTT. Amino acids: CASSLVLGGVNEKLFF.

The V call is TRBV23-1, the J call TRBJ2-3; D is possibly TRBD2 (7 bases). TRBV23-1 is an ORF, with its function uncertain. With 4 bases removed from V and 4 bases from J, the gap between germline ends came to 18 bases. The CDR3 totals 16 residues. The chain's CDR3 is CASSPGEGLRPDTQYF. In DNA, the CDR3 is TGCGCCAGCAGTCCAGGGGAGGGGTTAAGGCCAGATACGCAGTATTTT.

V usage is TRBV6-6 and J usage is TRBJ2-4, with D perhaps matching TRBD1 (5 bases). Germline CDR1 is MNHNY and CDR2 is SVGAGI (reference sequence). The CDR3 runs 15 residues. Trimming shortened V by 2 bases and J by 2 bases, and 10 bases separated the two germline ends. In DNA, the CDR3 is TGTGCCAGCAGTTACGGGGCAGGGCCCAAAAACATTCAGTACTTC. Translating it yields CASSYGAGPKNIQYF.

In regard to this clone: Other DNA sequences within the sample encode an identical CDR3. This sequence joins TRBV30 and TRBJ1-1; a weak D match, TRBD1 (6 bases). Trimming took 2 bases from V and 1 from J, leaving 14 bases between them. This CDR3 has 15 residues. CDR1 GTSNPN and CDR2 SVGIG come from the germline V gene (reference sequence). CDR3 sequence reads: CAWSRAGQSNTEAFF. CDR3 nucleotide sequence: TGTGCCTGGAGTCGAGCCGGACAGTCGAACACTGAAGCTTTCTTT.

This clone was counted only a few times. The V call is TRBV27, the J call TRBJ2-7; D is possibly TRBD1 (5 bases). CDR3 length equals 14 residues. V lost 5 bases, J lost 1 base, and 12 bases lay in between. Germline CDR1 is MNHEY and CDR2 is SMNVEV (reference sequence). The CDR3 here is CASSPSGISYEQYF. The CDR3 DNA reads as TGTGCCAGCAGTCCTTCAGGGATTTCCTACGAGCAGTACTTC.

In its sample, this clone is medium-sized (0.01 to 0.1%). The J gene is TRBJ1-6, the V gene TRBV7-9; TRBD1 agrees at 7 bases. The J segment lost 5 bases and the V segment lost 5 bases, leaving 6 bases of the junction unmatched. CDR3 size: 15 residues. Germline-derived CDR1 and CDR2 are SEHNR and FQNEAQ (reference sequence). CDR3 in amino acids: CASSVGTANNSPLHF. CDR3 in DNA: TGTGCCAGCAGCGTAGGGACAGCCAATAATTCACCCCTCCACTTT.

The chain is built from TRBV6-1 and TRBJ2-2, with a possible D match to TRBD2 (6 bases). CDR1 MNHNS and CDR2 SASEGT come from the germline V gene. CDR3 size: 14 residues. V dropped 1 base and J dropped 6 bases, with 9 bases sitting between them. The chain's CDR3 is CASSEGRDPGELFF. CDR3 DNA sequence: TGTGCCAGCAGTGAAGGGAGGGACCCCGGGGAGCTGTTTTTT.

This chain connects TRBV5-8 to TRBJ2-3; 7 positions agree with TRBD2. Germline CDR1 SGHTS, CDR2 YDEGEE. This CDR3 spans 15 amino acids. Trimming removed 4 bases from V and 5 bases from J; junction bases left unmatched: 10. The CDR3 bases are TGTGCCAGCAGCCCCTTTTCCCGGGGGGTAGATACGCAGTATTTT. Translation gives CASSPFSRGVDTQYF.

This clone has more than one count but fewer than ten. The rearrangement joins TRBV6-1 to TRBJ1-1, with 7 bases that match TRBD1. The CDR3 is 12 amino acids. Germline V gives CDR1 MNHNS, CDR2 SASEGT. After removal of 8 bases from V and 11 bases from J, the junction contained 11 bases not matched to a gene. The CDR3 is CASRITGDRAFF. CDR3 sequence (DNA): TGTGCCAGCCGAATAACAGGGGATAGGGCTTTCTTT.